The clone carrying this T cell receptor (beta chain) was found many times. This sample is drawn from a study of spatial heterogeneity in lung cancer. TCRdb re-called the 5' RACE reads through MiXCR, storing one row per CDR3 protein. This table has tens of thousands of distinct CDR3 sequences, approximately 3.1% appearing once. Losses at the gene ends were 6 bases for V and 2 bases for J; bases not matched to a gene: 2. Germline CDR1 and CDR2: SEHNR and FQNEAQ (reference sequence). The CDR3 has 14 amino acids. As to time point: sample taken at primary tumor resection. Whole RNA from tumor, nontumor lung or frozen PBMC was sequenced unsorted.

J is TRBJ2-3 and V is TRBV7-9, with 10 bases matching TRBD2. The specimen comprised normal lung tissue next to the tumor, sampled at surgery. The source is a male donor with early-stage non-small cell lung cancer. The CDR3 region is CASRLAGPTDTQYF. CDR3 nucleotide sequence: TGTGCCAGCAGACTAGCGGGACCCACAGATACGCAGTATTTT.